The rows below give T cell receptor beta chains drawn from one sample of a study of blood T cell repertoires in COVID-19. The method was immunoSEQ multiplex PCR; TCRdb's version includes in-frame clones alone and lacks a portion of them. In the table there are over 60,000 clones, 70% to 90% of which are singletons. Material for sequencing was peripheral blood. These TCRs come from a man in his forties with acute or convalescent COVID-19. The CDR3 runs from the conserved cysteine through the conserved F or W. Each record gives: D gene, clone size, V gene, J gene, CDR3 DNA, CDR3 protein. D genes are given only for firm matches. Clone size appears in some rows only: once, few, many, or a class for an expanded clone.

TRBD1	few	TRBV30	TRBJ1-3	TGTGCCTGGAGTTTACAGGGGTCTAGCTCTGGAAACACCATATATTTT	CAWSLQGSSSGNTIYF
TRBD1	once	TRBV9	TRBJ1-4	TGTGCCAGCAGCGTACTGGGACAGCCTGGTGAAAAACTGTTTTTT	CASSVLGQPGEKLFF
-	-	TRBV5-1	TRBJ1-6	TGCGCCAGCAGCTTGGGACAGCAAAATTCACCCCTCCACTTT	CASSLGQQNSPLHF
TRBD1	-	TRBV29-1	TRBJ1-1	TGCAGCGGTTCAGGGGGCCCCCGTGAAGCTTTCTTT	CSGSGGPREAFF
-	-	TRBV30	TRBJ2-7	TGTGCCTGGAGTCTCCGTGAAGAGGTGTACTTC	CAWSLREEVYF
TRBD1	-	TRBV24-1	TRBJ2-7	TGTGCCACCAGTGCCACCGGACAGGCAGCCTACGAGCAGTACTTC	CATSATGQAAYEQYF
TRBD1	-	TRBV12-3/TRBV12-4	TRBJ1-2	TGTGCCTGCAGGGGGACAGGGTGGGATGGCTACACCTTC	CACRGTGWDGYTF
-	-	TRBV11-2	TRBJ1-2	TGTGCCAGCAGCTTAGGGCCAGGGAACTATGGCTACACCTTC	CASSLGPGNYGYTF
TRBD1	-	TRBV5-1	TRBJ1-6	TGCGCCAGCAGAGCCGGACAGGGACTTTATTCACCCCTCCACTTT	CASRAGQGLYSPLHF
TRBD1	few	TRBV6-5	TRBJ1-1	TGTGCCAGCAAACAGGGGATAACTTTGAACACTGAAGCTTTCTTT	CASKQGITLNTEAFF
-	-	TRBV19	TRBJ1-3	TGTGCCAGTAGTATGGGAACAGGACGGTCAAGAAACACCATATATTTT	CASSMGTGRSRNTIYF
-	-	TRBV5-6	TRBJ2-7	TGTGCCAGCAGTCCACAGGTTGTGGGCGAGCAGTACTTC	CASSPQVVGEQYF
-	-	TRBV7-2	TRBJ1-1	TGTGCCAGCAGCTTACGCCGGACTGGCATGAACACTGAAGCTTTCTTT	CASSLRRTGMNTEAFF
TRBD1	-	TRBV9	TRBJ1-6	TGTGCCAGCAGCGGACGGGACAGGCGGGATTCACCCCTCCACTTT	CASSGRDRRDSPLHF
-	-	TRBV11-3	TRBJ1-3	TGTGCCAGCAGCTTAGATTTGGCAGGGGCTCGTGGAAACACCATATATTTT	CASSLDLAGARGNTIYF
-	-	TRBV6-5	TRBJ1-5	TGTGCCAGCAGCAGCCGACAGGCTCATCAGCCCCAGCATTTT	CASSSRQAHQPQHF